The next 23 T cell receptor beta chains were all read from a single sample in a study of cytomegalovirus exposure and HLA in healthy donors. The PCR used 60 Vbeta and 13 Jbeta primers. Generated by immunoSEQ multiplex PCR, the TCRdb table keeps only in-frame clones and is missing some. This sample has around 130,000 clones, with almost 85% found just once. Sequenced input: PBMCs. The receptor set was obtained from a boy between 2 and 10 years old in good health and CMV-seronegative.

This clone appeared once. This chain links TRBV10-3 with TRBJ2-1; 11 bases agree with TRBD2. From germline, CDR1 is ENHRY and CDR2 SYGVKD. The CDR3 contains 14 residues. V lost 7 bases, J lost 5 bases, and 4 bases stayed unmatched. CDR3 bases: TGTGCCATCACCGGGACTAGCGGCGACAATGAGCAGTTCTTC. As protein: CAITGTSGDNEQFF.

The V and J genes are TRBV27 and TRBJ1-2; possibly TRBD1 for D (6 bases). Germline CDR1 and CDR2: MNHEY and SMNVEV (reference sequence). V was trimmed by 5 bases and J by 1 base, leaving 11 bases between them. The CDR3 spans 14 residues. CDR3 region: CASSPYRDNYGYTF. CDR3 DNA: TGTGCCAGCAGTCCTTACAGGGATAACTATGGCTACACCTTC.

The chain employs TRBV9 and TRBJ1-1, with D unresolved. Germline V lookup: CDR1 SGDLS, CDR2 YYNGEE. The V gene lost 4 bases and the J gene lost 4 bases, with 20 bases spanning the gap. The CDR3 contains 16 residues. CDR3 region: CASSFKDAGLGTEAFF. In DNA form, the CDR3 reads TGTGCCAGCAGCTTCAAGGACGCGGGTCTGGGCACTGAAGCTTTCTTT.

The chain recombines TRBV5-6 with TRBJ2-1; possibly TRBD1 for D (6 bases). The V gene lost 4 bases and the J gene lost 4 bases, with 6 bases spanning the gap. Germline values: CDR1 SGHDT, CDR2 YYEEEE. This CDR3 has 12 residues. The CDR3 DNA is TGTGCCAGCAGCACAGGGTACAATGAGCAGTTCTTC. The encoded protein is CASSTGYNEQFF.

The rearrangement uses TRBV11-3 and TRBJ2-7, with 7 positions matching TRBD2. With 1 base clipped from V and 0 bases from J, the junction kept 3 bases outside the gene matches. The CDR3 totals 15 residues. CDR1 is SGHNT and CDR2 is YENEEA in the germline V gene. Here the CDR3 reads CASSLAGGGSYEQYF. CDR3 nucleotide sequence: TGTGCCAGCAGCTTAGCGGGCGGGGGCTCCTACGAGCAGTACTTC.

The CDR3 region is CASSLALSQMRAFF. As DNA, the CDR3 is TGTGCCAGCAGCTTAGCGCTGTCGCAAATGCGAGCTTTCTTT. The J gene is TRBJ1-1, the V gene TRBV7-2; D unresolved. V dropped 0 bases and J dropped 10 bases, with 15 bases sitting between them. Germline V gene sequence: CDR1 SGHTA, CDR2 FQGNSA. The CDR3 sequence is 14 residues long.

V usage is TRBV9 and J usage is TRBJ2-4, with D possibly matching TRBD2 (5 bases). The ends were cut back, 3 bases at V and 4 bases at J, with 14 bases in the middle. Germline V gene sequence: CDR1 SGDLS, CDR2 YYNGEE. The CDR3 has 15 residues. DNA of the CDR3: TGTGCCAGCAGCGGACCCGGGGATGGGAAAAACATTCAGTACTTC. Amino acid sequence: CASSGPGDGKNIQYF.

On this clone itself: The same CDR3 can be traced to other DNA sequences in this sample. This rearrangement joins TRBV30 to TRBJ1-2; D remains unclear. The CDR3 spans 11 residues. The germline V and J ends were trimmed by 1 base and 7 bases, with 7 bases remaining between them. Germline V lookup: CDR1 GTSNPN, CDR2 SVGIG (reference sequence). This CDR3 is CAWSGAGGYTF. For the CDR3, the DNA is TGTGCCTGGAGTGGGGCGGGTGGCTACACCTTC.

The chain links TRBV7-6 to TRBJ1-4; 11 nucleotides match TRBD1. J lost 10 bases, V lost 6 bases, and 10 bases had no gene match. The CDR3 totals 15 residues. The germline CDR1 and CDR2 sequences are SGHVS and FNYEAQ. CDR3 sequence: CASRRGQGGAAKLFF. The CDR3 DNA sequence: TGTGCCAGCAGACGGGGACAGGGGGGTGCTGCAAAACTGTTTTTT.

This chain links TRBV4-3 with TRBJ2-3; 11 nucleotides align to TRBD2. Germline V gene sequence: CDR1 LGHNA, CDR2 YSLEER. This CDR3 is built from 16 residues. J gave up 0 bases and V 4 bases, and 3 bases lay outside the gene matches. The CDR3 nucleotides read TGCGCCAGCAGCCTCGTAGCGGGGGGGAGCACAGATACGCAGTATTTT. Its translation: CASSLVAGGSTDTQYF.

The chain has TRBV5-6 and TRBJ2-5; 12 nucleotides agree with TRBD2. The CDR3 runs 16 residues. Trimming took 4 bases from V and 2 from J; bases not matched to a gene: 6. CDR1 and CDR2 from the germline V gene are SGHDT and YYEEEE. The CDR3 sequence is CASSRLAGAQQETQYF. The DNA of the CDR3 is TGTGCCAGCAGCCGACTAGCGGGGGCCCAACAAGAGACCCAGTACTTC.

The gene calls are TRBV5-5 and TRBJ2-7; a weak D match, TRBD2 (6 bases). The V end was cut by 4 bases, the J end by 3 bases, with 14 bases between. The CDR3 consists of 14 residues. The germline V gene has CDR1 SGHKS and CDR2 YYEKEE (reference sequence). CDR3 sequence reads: CASSAGSGSYEQYF. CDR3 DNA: TGTGCCAGCAGCGCGGGGTCCGGAAGCTACGAGCAGTACTTC. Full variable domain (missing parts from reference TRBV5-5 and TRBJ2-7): DAGVTQSPTHLIKTRGQQVTLRCSPISGHKSVSWYQQVLGQGPQFIFQYYEKEERGRGNFPDRFSARQFPNYSSELNVNALLLGDSALYLCASSAGSGSYEQYFGPGTRLTVT.

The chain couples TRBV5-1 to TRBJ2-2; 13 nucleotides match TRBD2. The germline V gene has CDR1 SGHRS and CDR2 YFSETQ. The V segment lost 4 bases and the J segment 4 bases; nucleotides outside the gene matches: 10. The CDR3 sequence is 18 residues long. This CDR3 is CASSPWTSGSVSTGELFF. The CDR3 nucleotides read TGCGCCAGCAGCCCCTGGACTAGCGGGAGTGTGTCCACCGGGGAGCTGTTTTTT.

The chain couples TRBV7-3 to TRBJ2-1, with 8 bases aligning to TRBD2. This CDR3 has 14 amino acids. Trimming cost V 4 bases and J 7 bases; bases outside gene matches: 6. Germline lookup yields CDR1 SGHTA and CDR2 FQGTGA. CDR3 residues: CASSSSGGANEQFF. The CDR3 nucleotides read TGTGCCAGCAGCTCTTCCGGGGGGGCGAATGAGCAGTTCTTC.

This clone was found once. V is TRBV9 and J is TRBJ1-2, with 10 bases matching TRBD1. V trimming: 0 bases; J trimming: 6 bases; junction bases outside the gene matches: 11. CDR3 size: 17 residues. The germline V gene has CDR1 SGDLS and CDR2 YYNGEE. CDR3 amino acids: CASSVGSTGGIGDGYTF. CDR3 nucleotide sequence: TGTGCCAGCAGCGTAGGGTCGACAGGGGGCATCGGGGATGGCTACACCTTC. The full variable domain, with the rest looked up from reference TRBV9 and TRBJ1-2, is DSGVTQTPKHLITATGQRVTLRCSPRSGDLSVYWYQQSLDQGLQFLIQYYNGEERAKGNILERFSAQQFPDLHSELNLSSLELGDSALYFCASSVGSTGGIGDGYTFGSGTRLTVV.

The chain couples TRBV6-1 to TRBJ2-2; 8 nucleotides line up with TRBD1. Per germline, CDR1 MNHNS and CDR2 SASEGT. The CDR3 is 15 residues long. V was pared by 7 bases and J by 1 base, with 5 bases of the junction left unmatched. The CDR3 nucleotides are TGTGCCAGCACCCGTGACAGGGGGAACACCGGGGAGCTGTTTTTT. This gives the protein CASTRDRGNTGELFF.

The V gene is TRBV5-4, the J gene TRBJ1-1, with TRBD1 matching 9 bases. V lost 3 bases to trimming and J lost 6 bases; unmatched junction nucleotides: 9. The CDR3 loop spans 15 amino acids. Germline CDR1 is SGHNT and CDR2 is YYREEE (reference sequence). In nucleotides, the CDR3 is TGTGCCAGCAGCTGGGCGACAGGGGGAAGGGCTGAAGCTTTCTTT. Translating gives CASSWATGGRAEAFF.

The chain's CDR3 is CASSPTGQGEGGYTF. In nucleotides, the CDR3 is TGTGCCAGCTCACCGACGGGACAGGGGGAAGGAGGCTACACCTTC. The rearrangement joins TRBV18 to TRBJ1-2; 11 positions agree with TRBD1. Germline assignment: CDR1 KGHSH and CDR2 LQKENI. V lost 3 bases to trimming and J lost 8 bases; unmatched junction nucleotides: 8. The CDR3 is 15 residues long.

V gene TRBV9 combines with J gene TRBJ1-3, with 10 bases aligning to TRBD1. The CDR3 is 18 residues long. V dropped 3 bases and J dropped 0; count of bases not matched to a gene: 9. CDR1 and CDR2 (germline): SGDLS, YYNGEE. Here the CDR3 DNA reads TGTGCCAGCAGCGCCGGCGACAGGGGGCTAATCTCTGGAAACACCATATATTTT. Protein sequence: CASSAGDRGLISGNTIYF. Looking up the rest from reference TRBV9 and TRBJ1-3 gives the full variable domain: DSGVTQTPKHLITATGQRVTLRCSPRSGDLSVYWYQQSLDQGLQFLIQYYNGEERAKGNILERFSAQQFPDLHSELNLSSLELGDSALYFCASSAGDRGLISGNTIYFGEGSWLTVV.

Written as DNA, the CDR3 is TGTGCCTGGAGTGAAGATGGGGGCACCGTCATCACAGATACGCAGTATTTT. Amino acids: CAWSEDGGTVITDTQYF. The chain uses TRBV30 and TRBJ2-3; D might be TRBD1 (6 bases). The V end was cut by 1 base, the J end by 2 bases, with 19 bases between. The CDR3 loop spans 17 amino acids. Germline assignment: CDR1 GTSNPN and CDR2 SVGIG (reference sequence).

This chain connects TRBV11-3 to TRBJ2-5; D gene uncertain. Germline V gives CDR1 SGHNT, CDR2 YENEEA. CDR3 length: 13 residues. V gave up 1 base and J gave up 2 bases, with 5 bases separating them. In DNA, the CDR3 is TGTGCCAGCAGCTTAGTTCCGCAAGAGACCCAGTACTTC. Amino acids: CASSLVPQETQYF.

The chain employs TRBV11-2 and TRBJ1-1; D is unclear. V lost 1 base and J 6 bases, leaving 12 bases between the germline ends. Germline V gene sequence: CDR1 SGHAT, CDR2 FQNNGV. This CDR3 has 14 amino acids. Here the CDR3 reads CASSLAGLVAEAFF. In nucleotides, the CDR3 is TGTGCCAGCAGCTTAGCGGGGTTAGTTGCTGAAGCTTTCTTT. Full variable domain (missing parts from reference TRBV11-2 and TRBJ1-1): EAGVAQSPRYKIIEKRQSVAFWCNPISGHATLYWYQQILGQGPKLLIQFQNNGVVDDSQLPKDRFSAERLKGVDSTLKIQPAKLEDSAVYLCASSLAGLVAEAFFGQGTRLTVV.

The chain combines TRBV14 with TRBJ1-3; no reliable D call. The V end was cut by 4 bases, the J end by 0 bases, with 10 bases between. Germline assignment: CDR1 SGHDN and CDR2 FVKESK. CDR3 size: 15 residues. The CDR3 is CASSPPGPSGNTIYF. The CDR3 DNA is TGTGCCAGCAGCCCCCCAGGCCCCTCTGGAAACACCATATATTTT.